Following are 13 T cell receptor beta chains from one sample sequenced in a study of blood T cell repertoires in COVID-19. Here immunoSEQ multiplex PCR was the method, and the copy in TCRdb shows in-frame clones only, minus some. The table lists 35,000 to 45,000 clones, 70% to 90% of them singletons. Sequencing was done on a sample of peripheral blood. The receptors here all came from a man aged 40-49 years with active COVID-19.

The CDR3 spells CASSLAGTGVYEQYF. The CDR3, as DNA: TGTGCCAGCAGTCTCGCCGGGACAGGGGTCTACGAGCAGTACTTC. The V and J genes are TRBV6-7 and TRBJ2-7, with 10 bases aligning to TRBD1. TRBV6-7 is assigned to the ORF class and has an uncertain function. J lost 3 bases, V lost 5 bases, and 7 bases had no gene match. The CDR3 has 15 residues.

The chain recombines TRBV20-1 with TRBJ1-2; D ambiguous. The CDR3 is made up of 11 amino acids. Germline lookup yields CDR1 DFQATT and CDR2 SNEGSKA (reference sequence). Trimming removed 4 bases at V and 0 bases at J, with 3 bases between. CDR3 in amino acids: CSATSNYGYTF. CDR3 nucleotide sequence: TGCAGTGCTACCTCTAACTATGGCTACACCTTC.

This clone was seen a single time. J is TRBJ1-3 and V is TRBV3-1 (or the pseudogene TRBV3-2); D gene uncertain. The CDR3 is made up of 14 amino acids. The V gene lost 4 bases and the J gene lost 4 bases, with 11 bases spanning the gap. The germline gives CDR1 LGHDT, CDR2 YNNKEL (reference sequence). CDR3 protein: CASSRSASGNTIYF. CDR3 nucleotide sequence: TGTGCCAGCAGCCGGAGCGCTTCGGGAAACACCATATATTTT.

This chain's CDR3 is CASSESIRTGPGSPLHF. The CDR3 DNA reads as TGTGCCAGCAGTGAATCAATTAGGACAGGGCCGGGATCACCCCTCCACTTT. This sequence joins TRBV25-1 and TRBJ1-6; TRBD1 agrees at 8 bases. Losses at the gene ends were 1 base for V and 10 bases for J; bases not matched to a gene: 12. Germline CDR1 MGHDK, CDR2 SYGVNS. The CDR3 length is 17 residues.

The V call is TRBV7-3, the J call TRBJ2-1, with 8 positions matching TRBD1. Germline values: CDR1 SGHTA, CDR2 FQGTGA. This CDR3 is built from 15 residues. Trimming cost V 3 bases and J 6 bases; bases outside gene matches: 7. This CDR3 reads CASSFNRGSGNEQFF. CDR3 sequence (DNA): TGTGCCAGCAGCTTTAACAGGGGGTCGGGCAATGAGCAGTTCTTC.

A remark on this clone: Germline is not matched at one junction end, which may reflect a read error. DNA for the CDR3: TGTGCCATCAGTGAGTCCGGGACAGGGAACGCCGGGGAGCTGTTTTTT. This translates into CAISESGTGNAGELFF. This rearrangement joins TRBV10-3 to TRBJ2-2; 9 bases are a match to TRBD1. CDR1 is ENHRY, CDR2 SYGVKD, per germline. The CDR3 consists of 16 residues.

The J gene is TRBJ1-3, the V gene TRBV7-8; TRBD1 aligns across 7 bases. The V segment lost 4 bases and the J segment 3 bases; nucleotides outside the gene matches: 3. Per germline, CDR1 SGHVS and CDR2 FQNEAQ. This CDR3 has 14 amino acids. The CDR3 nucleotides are TGTGCCAGCAGCTCGGGACAGATTGGAAACACCATATATTTT. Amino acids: CASSSGQIGNTIYF.

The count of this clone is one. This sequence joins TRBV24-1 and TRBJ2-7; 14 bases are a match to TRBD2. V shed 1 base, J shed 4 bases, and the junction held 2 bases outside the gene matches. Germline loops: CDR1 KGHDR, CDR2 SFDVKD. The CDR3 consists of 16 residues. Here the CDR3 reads CATSDLGTSGSYEQYF. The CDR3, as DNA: TGTGCCACCAGTGATTTAGGGACTAGCGGGAGTTACGAGCAGTACTTC.

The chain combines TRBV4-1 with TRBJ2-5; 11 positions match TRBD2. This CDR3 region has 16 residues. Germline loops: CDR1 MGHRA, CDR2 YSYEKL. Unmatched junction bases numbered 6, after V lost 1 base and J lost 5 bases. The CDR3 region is CASSQVIAGGGETQYF. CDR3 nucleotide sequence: TGCGCCAGCAGCCAAGTGATAGCGGGAGGGGGTGAGACCCAGTACTTC.

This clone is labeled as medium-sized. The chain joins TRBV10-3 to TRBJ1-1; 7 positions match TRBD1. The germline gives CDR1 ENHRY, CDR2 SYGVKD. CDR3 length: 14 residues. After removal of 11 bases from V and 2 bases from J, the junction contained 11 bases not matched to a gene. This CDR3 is CASRGGTANTEAFF. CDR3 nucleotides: TGTGCCTCCCGCGGAGGGACAGCCAACACTGAAGCTTTCTTT.

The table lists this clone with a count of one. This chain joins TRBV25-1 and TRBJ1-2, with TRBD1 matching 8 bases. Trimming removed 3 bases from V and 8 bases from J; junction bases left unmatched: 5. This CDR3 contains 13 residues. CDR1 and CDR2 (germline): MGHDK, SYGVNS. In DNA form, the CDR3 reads TGTGCCAGCAGTGACCAGGGGGCGGGAGGCTACACCTTC. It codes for CASSDQGAGGYTF.

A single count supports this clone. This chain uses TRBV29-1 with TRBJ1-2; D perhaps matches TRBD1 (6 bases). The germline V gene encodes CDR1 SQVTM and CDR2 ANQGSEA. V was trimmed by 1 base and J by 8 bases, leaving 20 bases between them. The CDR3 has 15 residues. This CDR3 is CSVEGRGQGMRGYTF. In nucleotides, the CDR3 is TGCAGCGTTGAAGGCCGAGGGCAGGGGATGAGGGGCTACACCTTC.

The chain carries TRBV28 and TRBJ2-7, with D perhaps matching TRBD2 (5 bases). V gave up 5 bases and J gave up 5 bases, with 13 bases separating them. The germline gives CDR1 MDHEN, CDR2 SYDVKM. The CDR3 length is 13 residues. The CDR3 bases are TGTGCCAGCAGTGGCCAGGACTCTAACGAGCAGTACTTC. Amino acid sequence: CASSGQDSNEQYF.